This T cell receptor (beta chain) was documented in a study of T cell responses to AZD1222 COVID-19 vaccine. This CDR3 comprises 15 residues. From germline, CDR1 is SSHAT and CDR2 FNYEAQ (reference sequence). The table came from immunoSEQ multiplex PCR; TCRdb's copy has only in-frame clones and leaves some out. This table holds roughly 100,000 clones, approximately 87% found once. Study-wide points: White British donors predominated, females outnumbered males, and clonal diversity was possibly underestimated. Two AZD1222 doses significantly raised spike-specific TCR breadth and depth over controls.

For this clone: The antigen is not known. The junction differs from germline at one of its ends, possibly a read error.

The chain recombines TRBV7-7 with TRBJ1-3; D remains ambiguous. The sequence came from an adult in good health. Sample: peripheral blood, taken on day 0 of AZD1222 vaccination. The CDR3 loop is CASSLGPFGSNTIYF. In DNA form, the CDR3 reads TGTGCTAGCAGCTTAGGCCCCTTTGGGTCGAACACCATATATTTT.